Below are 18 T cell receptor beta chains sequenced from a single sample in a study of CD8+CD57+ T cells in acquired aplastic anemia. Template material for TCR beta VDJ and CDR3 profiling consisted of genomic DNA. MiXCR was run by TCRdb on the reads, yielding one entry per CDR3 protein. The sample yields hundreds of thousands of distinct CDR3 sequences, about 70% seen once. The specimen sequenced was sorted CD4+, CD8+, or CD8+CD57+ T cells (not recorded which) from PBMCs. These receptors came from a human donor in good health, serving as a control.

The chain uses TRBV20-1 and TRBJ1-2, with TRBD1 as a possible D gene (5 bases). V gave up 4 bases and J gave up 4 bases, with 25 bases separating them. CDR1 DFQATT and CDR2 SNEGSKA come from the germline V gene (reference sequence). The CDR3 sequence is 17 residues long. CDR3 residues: CSATPDAEAGSFYGYTF. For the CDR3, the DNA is TGCAGTGCTACGCCTGACGCAGAAGCAGGGTCATTCTATGGCTACACCTTC.

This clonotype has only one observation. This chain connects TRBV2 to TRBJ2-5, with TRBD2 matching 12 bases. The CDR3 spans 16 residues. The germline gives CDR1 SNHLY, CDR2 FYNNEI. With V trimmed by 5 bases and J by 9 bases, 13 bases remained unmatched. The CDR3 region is CASSYNGRASGGAQYF. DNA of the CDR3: TGTGCCAGCAGTTACAACGGTAGGGCTAGCGGGGGGGCCCAGTACTTC.

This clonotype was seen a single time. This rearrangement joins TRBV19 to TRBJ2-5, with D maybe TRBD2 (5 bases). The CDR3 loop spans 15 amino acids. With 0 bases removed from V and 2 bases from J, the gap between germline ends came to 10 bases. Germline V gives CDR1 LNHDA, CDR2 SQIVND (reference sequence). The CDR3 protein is CASSIDRGLQETQYF. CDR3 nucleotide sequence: TGTGCCAGTAGTATAGATCGCGGGTTACAAGAGACCCAGTACTTC.

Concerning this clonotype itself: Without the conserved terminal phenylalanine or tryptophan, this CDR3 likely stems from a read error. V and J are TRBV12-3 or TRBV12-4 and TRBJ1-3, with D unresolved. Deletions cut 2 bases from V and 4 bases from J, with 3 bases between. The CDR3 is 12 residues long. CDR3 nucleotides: TGTGCCAGCAGTTTAATCGGAAACACCATATATGAT. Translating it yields CASSLIGNTIYD.

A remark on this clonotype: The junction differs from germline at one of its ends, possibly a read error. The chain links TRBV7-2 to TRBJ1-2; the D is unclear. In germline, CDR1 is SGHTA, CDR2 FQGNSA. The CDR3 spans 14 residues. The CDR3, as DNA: TGTGCCAGCAGCTTGGGGAGGCGGGAACATCGCCAGCATTTC. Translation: CASSLGRREHRQHF.

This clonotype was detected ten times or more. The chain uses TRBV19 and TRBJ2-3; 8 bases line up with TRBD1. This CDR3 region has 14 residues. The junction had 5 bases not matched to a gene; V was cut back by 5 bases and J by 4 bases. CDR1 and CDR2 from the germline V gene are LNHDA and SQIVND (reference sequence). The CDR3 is CASSQGASADTQYF. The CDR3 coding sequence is TGTGCCAGTAGTCAGGGGGCATCCGCAGATACGCAGTATTTT.

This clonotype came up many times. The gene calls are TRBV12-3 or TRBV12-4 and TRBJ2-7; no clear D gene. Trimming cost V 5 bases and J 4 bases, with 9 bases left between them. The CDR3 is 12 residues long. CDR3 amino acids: CASSPSAYEQYF. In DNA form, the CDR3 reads TGTGCCAGCAGTCCTAGTGCGTACGAGCAGTACTTC.

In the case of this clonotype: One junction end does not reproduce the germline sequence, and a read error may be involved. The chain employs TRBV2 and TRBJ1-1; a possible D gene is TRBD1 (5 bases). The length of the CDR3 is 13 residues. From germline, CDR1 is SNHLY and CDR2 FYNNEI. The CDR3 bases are TGTGCCAGCAGTGCTGTAGGGGCCGCCGAAGCACTCTTT. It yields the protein CASSAVGAAEALF.

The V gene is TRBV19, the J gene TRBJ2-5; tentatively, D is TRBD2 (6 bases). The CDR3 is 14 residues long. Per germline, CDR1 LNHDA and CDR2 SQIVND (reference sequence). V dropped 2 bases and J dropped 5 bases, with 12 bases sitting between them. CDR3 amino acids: CASSIRRGRETQYF. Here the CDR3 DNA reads TGTGCCAGTAGTATAAGGAGGGGTCGGGAGACCCAGTACTTC.

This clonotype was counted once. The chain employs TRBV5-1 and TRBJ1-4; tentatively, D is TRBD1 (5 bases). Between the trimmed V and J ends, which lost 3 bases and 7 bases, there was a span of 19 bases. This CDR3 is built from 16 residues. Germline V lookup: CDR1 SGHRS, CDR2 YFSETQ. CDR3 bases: TGCGCCAGCAGCTCGGGACCGCAAGGGGCCGGTGAAAAACTGTTTTTT. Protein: CASSSGPQGAGEKLFF.

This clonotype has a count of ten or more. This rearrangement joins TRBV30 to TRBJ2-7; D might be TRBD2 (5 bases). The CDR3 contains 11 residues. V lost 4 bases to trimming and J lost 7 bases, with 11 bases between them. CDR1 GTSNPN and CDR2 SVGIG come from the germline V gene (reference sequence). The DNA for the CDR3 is TGTGCCTGGATGAAGGAGGAGGAGCAGTACTTC. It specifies CAWMKEEEQYF.

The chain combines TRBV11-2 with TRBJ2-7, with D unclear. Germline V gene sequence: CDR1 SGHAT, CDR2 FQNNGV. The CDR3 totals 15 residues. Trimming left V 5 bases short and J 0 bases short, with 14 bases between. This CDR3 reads CASSITSQPSYEQYF. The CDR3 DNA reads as TGTGCCAGCAGCATAACAAGTCAGCCCTCCTACGAGCAGTACTTC. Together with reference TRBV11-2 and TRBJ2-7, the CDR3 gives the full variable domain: EAGVAQSPRYKIIEKRQSVAFWCNPISGHATLYWYQQILGQGPKLLIQFQNNGVVDDSQLPKDRFSAERLKGVDSTLKIQPAKLEDSAVYLCASSITSQPSYEQYFGPGTRLTVT.

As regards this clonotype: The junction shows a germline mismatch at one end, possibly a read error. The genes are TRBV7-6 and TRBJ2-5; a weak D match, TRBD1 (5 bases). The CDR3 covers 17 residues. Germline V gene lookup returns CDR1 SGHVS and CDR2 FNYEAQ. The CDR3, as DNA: TGCGCCAGCAGCCAGCAGGGAATATGGAAAGACGAAGAAACCCAGTACTTC. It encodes CASSQQGIWKDEETQYF.

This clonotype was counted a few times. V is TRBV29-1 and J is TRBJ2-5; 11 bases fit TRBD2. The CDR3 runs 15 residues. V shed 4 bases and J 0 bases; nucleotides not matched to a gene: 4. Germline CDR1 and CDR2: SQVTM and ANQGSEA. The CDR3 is CSVGGTSGYQETQYF. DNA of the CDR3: TGCAGCGTTGGGGGGACTAGCGGCTACCAAGAGACCCAGTACTTC.

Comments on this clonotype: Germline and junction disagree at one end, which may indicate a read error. DNA for the CDR3: TGTGCCAGCAGCGACTCGGCACGGCTAGCCCAGCCCCACCACTTT. Protein product: CASSDSARLAQPHHF. V usage is TRBV4-2 and J usage is TRBJ1-6, with D uncertain. The CDR3 runs to 15 residues. The germline V gene encodes CDR1 LGHNA and CDR2 YNFKEQ.

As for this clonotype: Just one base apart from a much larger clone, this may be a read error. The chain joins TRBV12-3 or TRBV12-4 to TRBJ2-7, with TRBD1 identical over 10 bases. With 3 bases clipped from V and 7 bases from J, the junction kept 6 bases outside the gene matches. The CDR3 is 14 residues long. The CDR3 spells CASSFRDRGDEQYF. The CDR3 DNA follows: TGTGCCAGCAGTTTCCGGGACAGGGGCGATGAGCAGTACTTC.

Here the CDR3 DNA reads TGTGCCAGCAGCTTAACGTACGGGTATAGTAGCACAGATACGCAGTATTTT. Amino acid sequence: CASSLTYGYSSTDTQYF. This sequence joins TRBV11-2 and TRBJ2-3; no reliable D call. The CDR3 totals 17 residues. Trimming shortened V by 2 bases and J by 0 bases, and 15 bases separated the two germline ends. The V gene's germline CDR1 is SGHAT and CDR2 FQNNGV.

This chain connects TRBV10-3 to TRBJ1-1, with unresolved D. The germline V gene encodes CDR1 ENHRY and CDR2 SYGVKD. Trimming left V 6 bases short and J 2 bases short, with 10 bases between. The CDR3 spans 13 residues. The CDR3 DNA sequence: TGTGCCATCAGCATGGTGGGTAACACTGAAGCTTTCTTT. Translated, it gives CAISMVGNTEAFF.